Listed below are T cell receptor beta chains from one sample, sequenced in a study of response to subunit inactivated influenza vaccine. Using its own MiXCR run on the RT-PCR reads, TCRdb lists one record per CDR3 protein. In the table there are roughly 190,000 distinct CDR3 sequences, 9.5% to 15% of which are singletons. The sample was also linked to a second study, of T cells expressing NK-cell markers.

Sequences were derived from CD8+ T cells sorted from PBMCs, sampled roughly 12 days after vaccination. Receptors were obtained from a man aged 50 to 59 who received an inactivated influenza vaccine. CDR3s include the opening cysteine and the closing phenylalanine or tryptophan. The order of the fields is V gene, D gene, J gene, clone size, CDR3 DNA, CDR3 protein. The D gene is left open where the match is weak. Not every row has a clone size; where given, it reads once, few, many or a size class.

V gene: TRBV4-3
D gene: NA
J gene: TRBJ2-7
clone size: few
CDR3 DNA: TGCGCCAGCAGCCAAGATCTTGGGGGTGAGCAGTACTTC
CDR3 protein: CASSQDLGGEQYF

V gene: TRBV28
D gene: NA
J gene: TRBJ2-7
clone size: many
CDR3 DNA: TGTGCCAGCAGTTTTATGAGTAGCGACGAGCAGTACTTC
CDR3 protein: CASSFMSSDEQYF

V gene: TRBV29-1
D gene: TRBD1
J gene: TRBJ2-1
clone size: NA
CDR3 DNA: TGCAGCGTCCCGCGGCCGGGGCAGGGGGATAGTAATGAGCAGTTCTTC
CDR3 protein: CSVPRPGQGDSNEQFF

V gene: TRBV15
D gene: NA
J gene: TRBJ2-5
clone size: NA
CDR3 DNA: TGTGCCACCAGCAGGGGCTCCCTACAGGGAGGGGAGACCCAGTACTTC
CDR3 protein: CATSRGSLQGGETQYF

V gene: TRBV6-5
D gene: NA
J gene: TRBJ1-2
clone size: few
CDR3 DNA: TGTGCCAGCAGTTACTCCAACAGGGTCGGGTATGGCTACACCTTC
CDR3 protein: CASSYSNRVGYGYTF

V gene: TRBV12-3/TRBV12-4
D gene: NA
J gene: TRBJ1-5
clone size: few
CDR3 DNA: TGTGCCAGCACTGGGGGGGGCTACAATCAGCCCCAGCATTTT
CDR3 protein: CASTGGGYNQPQHF

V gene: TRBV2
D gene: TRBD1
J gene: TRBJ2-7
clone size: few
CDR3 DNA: TGTGCCAGCAGTGAAACAGGGGGCGGGTACGAGCAGTACTTC
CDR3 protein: CASSETGGGYEQYF

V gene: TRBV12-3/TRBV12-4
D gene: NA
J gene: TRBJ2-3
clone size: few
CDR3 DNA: TGTGCCAGCAGTGGCGGTGGCCGTAGCACAGATACGCAGTATTTT
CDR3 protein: CASSGGGRSTDTQYF

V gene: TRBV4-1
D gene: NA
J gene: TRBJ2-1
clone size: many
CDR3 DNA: TGCGCCAGCAGCCAAGAGGGAGGCAGAACCTACAATGAGCAGTTCTTC
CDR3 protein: CASSQEGGRTYNEQFF

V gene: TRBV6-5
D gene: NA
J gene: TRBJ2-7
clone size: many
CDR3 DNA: TGTGCCAGCAGTTCAAATGGCAATTACGAGCAGTACTTC
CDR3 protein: CASSSNGNYEQYF

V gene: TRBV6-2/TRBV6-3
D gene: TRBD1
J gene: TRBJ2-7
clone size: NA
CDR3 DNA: TGTGCCAGCAGTTGGACAGGCCTCTCCTACGAGCAGTACTTC
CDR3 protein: CASSWTGLSYEQYF

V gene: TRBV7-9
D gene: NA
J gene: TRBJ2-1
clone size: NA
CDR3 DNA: TGTGCCAGCAGCTTAGCGGGAGAGAGGAGAGAGCAGTTCTTC
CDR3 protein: CASSLAGERREQFF

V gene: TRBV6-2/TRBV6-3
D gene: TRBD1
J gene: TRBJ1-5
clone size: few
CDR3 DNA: TGTGCCAGCAGATACGGGACAGGGGGCGGCCCATTCGGGAGTCAGCCCCAGCATTTT
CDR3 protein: CASRYGTGGGPFGSQPQHF

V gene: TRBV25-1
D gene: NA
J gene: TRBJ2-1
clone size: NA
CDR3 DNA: TGTGCCAGCAGTTATGGGGGCCCATACAATGAGCAGTTCTTC
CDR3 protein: CASSYGGPYNEQFF

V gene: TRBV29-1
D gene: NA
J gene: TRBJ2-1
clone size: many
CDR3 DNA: TGCAGCGTTGTTTTGGACTACTCCTACAATGAGCAGTTCTTC
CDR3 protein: CSVVLDYSYNEQFF

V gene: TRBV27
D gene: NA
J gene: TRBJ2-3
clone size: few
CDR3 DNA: TGTGCCAGCAGTCCCCAACTAAGGACAGATACGCAGTATTTT
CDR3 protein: CASSPQLRTDTQYF

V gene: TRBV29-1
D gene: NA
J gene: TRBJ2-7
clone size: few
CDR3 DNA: TGCAGCGTCGCCGGGACTGACGGATCCTACGAGCAGTACTTC
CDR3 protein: CSVAGTDGSYEQYF

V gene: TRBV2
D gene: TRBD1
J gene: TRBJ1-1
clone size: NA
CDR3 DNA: TGTGCCAGCAGCCACAATGTAAGGACAGGGAACACTGAAGCTTTCTTT
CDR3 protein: CASSHNVRTGNTEAFF

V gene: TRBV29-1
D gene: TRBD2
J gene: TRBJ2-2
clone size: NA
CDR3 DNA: TGCAGCGTACTAGCGGGGGCTGCCACCGGGGAGCTGTTTTTT
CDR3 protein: CSVLAGAATGELFF

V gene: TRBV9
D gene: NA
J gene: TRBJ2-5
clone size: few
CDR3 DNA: TGTGCCAGCAGCGTAGAGGCCGGCAGCCAAGAGACCCAGTACTTC
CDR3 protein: CASSVEAGSQETQYF

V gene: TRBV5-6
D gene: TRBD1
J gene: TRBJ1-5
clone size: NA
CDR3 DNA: TGTGCCAGCAGCTTAGGCCCCGGGACAGGAGGTCAGCCCCAGCATTTT
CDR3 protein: CASSLGPGTGGQPQHF

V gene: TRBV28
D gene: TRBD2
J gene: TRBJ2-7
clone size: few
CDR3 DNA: TGTGCCAGCAGTTTATATTTAAGGGCTAGCGGGGACACCTACGAGCAGTACTTC
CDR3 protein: CASSLYLRASGDTYEQYF

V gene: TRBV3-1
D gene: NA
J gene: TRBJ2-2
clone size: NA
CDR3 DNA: TGTGCCAGCACCACAGTAGGGTCCGGGGAGCTGTTTTTT
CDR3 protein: CASTTVGSGELFF

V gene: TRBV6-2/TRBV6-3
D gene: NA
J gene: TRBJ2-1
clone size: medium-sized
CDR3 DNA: TGTGCCAGCAGTTACGAGCCTAATGAGCAGTTCTTC
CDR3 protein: CASSYEPNEQFF

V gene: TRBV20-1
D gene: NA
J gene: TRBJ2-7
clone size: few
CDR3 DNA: TGCAGTGCTAGAGTTTGGGGTCGGGGATACGAGCAGTACTTC
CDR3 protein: CSARVWGRGYEQYF

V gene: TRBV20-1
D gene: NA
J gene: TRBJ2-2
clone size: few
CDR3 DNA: TGCAGTGCTAGAGAACCCACGAGGGTGGACACCGGGGAGCTGTTTTTT
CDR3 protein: CSAREPTRVDTGELFF

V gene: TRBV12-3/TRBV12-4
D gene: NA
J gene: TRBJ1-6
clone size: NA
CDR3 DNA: TGTGCCAGCAGTAAGGGTGCCGCGGCCTTCGCCCTCCACTTT
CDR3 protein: CASSKGAAAFALHF

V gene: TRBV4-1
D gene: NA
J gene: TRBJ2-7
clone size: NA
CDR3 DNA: TGCGCCAGCAGCCAAGGCAGGGGGGGGTACGAGCAGTACTTC
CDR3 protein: CASSQGRGGYEQYF

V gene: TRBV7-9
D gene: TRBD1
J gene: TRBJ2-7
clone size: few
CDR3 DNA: TGTGCCAGCAGCTCGATCCAGTGGGACAGCTACGAGCAGTACTTC
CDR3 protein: CASSSIQWDSYEQYF

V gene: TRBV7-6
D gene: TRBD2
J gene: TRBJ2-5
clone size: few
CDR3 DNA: TGTGCCAGCAGCTTAACTAGCGGGGGCTTAGAGACCCAGTACTTC
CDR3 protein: CASSLTSGGLETQYF

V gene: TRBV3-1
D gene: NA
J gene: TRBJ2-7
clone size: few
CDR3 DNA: TGTGCCAGCAGCCAAGATTATTACTCCAGGGGAGAGGACGAGCAGTACTTC
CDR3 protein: CASSQDYYSRGEDEQYF

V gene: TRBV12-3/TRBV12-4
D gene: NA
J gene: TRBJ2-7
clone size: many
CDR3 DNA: TGTGCCAGCAGTTTTTGGGGATTTGACGAGCAGTACTTC
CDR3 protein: CASSFWGFDEQYF

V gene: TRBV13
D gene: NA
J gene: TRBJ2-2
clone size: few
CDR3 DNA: TGTGCCAGCAGCCCCGAGGGAGAAAAGGGCACCGGGGAGCTGTTTTTT
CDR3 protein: CASSPEGEKGTGELFF

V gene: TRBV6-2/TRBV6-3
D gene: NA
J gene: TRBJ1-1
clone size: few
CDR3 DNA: TGTGCCAGCAGTTACGGGGGACTAATTGAAGCTTTCTTT
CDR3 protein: CASSYGGLIEAFF

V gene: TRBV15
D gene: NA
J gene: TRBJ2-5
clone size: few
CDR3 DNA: TGTGCCACCAGCACCCGCGACAGCCTGCAAGAGACCCAGTACTTC
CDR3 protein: CATSTRDSLQETQYF

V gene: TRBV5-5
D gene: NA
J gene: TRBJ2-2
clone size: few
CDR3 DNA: TGTGCCAGCAGCTTGGAGGCCAGGGAGTATCGGACCGGGGAGCTGTTTTTT
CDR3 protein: CASSLEAREYRTGELFF

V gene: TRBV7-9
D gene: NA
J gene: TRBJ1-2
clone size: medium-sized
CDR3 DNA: TGTGCCAGCACCGAGTCCGGGGGGGCCCATGGCTACACCTTC
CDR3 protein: CASTESGGAHGYTF

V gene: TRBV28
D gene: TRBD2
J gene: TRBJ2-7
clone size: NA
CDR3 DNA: TGTGCCAGCAGTTCCGTCCGACTGGGCGGGAGATTAAGCTACGAGCAGTACTTC
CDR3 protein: CASSSVRLGGRLSYEQYF

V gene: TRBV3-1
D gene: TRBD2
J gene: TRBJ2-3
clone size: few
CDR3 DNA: TGTGCCAGCAGCCCCTTTGCCCCTAGCGGGGGCGCCCCCACAGATACGCAGTATTTT
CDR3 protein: CASSPFAPSGGAPTDTQYF

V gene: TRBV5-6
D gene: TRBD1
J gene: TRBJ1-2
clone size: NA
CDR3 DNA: TGTGCCAGCAGCTCGGAGACAGGGACTATCTACTATGGCTACACCTTC
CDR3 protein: CASSSETGTIYYGYTF

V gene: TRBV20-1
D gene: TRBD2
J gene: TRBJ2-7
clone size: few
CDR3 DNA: TGCAGTCCGGGACTAGCGGGGGTCTACGAGCAGTACTTC
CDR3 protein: CSPGLAGVYEQYF

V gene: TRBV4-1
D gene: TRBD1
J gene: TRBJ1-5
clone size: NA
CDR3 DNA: TGCGCCAGCAGCCTCTGGACAGGGGGCAATCAGCCCCAGCATTTT
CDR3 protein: CASSLWTGGNQPQHF

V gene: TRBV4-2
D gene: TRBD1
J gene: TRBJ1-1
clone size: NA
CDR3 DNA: TGTGCCAGCAGCCAATGGACAGGGACTGAAGCTTTCTTT
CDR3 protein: CASSQWTGTEAFF

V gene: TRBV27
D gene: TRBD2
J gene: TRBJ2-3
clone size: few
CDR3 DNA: TGTGCCAGCGGGGGGGGTCCTTCGCAGTATTTT
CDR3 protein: CASGGGPSQYF

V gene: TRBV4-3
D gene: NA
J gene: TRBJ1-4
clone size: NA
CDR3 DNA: TGCGCCAGCAGCCAAGGGTGGCAGGGGATAAATGAAAAACTGTTTTTT
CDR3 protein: CASSQGWQGINEKLFF

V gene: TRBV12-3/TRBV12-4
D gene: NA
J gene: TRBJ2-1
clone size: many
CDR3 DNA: TGTGCCAGCAGTCTCCGGGCTGGCAATGAGCAGTTCTTC
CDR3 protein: CASSLRAGNEQFF

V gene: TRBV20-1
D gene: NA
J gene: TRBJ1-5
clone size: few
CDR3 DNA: TGCAGTGCAGCTTGGACGGATAATCAGCCCCAGCATTTT
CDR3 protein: CSAAWTDNQPQHF

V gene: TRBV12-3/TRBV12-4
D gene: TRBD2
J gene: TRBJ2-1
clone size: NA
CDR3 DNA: TGTGCCAGCAGCTCTCCTCTAGCGGGAGACAATGAGCAGTTCTTC
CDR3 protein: CASSSPLAGDNEQFF

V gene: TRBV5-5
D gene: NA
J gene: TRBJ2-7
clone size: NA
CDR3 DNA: TGTGCCAGCAGCCTGGAGGCAGGGGCTGTCTACGAGCAGTACTTC
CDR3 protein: CASSLEAGAVYEQYF

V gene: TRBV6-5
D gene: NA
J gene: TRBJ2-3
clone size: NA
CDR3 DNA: TGTGCCAGCAGTTACTCAACCGGGACTCCTAGCACAGATACGCAGTATTTT
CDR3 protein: CASSYSTGTPSTDTQYF

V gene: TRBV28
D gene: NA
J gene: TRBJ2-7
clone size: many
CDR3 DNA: TGTGCCAGCAGTTTACCGGACAGCTACGAGCAGTACTTC
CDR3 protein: CASSLPDSYEQYF